Below are 32 T cell receptor beta chains sequenced from a single sample in a study of shared clonotypes between healthy human individuals. Produced via immunoSEQ multiplex PCR; TCRdb's table is partial and in-frame only. Among around 370,000 clones listed, around 96% were seen once. The sample taken for sequencing was memory CD8+ T cells sorted from blood. Documented subset: CD45RO+ cells pooled with CCR7-negative TemRA cells. Receptors originate from a man under 40 in good health.

The chain recombines TRBV18 with TRBJ1-1, with unresolved D. Germline V lookup: CDR1 KGHSH, CDR2 LQKENI. The V gene lost 2 bases and the J gene lost 10 bases, with 11 bases spanning the gap. The CDR3 extends over 12 amino acids. The CDR3 here is CASSPMNWGAFF. Written as DNA, the CDR3 is TGTGCCAGCTCACCAATGAATTGGGGAGCTTTCTTT.

The chain uses TRBV5-1 and TRBJ2-3; D is undetermined. The CDR3 is 14 residues long. V was trimmed by 2 bases and J by 0 bases, leaving 7 bases between them. The germline V gene encodes CDR1 SGHRS and CDR2 YFSETQ. The CDR3 loop reads CASSFGESTDTQYF. In DNA, the CDR3 is TGCGCCAGCAGCTTCGGCGAGAGCACAGATACGCAGTATTTT.

About this clone itself: Other nucleotide sequences in the sample specify the same CDR3. The chain links TRBV28 to TRBJ1-5; D is ambiguous. This CDR3 has 13 residues. V shed 6 bases and J shed 2 bases, with 8 bases lying between them. CDR1 and CDR2 (germline): MDHEN, SYDVKM. CDR3 in DNA: TGTGCCAGCAGCCCCGTGGGCAATCAGCCCCAGCATTTT. Translation: CASSPVGNQPQHF.

This clone was found once. The V gene is TRBV11-2, the J gene TRBJ2-5; 8 nucleotides align to TRBD1. The CDR3 covers 15 residues. From germline, CDR1 is SGHAT and CDR2 FQNNGV. The V and J ends lost 5 bases and 4 bases, in that order; junction bases with no gene match: 9. The CDR3 spells CASSGHRGMGETQYF. CDR3 nucleotide sequence: TGTGCCAGCAGCGGCCACAGGGGGATGGGAGAGACCCAGTACTTC.

The chain combines TRBV5-8 with TRBJ2-3; 11 bases line up with TRBD2. The CDR3 runs to 14 residues. With 4 bases clipped from V and 4 bases from J, the junction kept 2 bases outside the gene matches. Per germline, CDR1 SGHTS and CDR2 YDEGEE. Here the CDR3 DNA reads TGTGCCAGCAGCATGACTAGCGGGGCAGATACGCAGTATTTT. Translated: CASSMTSGADTQYF.

CDR3 nucleotides: TGCGCCAGCAGCGCGGGACAGGGGCTCGGTCCTGAAGCTTTCTTT. As protein: CASSAGQGLGPEAFF. The V gene is TRBV5-1, the J gene TRBJ1-1, with 10 positions matching TRBD1. After removal of 4 bases from V and 6 bases from J, the junction contained 9 bases not matched to a gene. There are 15 residues in the CDR3. Germline V lookup: CDR1 SGHRS, CDR2 YFSETQ.

The chain uses TRBV5-1 and TRBJ2-5, with no clear D. Per the germline V gene, CDR1 is SGHRS and CDR2 is YFSETQ. The V and J ends lost 4 bases and 3 bases respectively, with 7 bases between them. The CDR3 loop spans 12 amino acids. The CDR3 DNA reads as TGCGCCAGCAGCCTGACGGAAGAGACCCAGTACTTC. Translation: CASSLTEETQYF. Full variable domain (outside the CDR3, taken from reference TRBV5-1 and TRBJ2-5): KAGVTQTPRYLIKTRGQQVTLSCSPISGHRSVSWYQQTPGQGLQFLFEYFSETQRNKGNFPGRFSGRQFSNSRSEMNVSTLELGDSALYLCASSLTEETQYFGPGTRLLVL.

Remarks on this clone: The junction departs from germline at one end; a sequencing error may be responsible. The chain combines TRBV7-7 with TRBJ2-1, with 7 positions matching TRBD2. Germline V gives CDR1 SSHAT, CDR2 FNYEAQ (reference sequence). The CDR3 consists of 15 residues. The CDR3 DNA reads as TGTGCTAGCAGCTTTAGGCTAGCGGCCTACAATGAGCAGTTCTTC. This codes for CASSFRLAAYNEQFF.

J is TRBJ1-2 and V is TRBV19; D is undetermined. The germline gives CDR1 LNHDA, CDR2 SQIVND (reference sequence). The V end was cut by 3 bases, the J end by 7 bases, with 18 bases between. The CDR3 is 15 amino acids. The CDR3 region has the DNA TGTGCCAGTAGTATTAGGACCTCCGGTGTAGGTGGCTACACCTTC. Translation gives CASSIRTSGVGGYTF.

The rearrangement uses TRBV28 and TRBJ2-3; TRBD1 matches 7 bases. This CDR3 contains 16 residues. Germline assignment: CDR1 MDHEN and CDR2 SYDVKM. The ends lost 6 bases at V and 1 base at J; junction bases unmatched: 10. CDR3 nucleotides: TGTGCCAGCAGCTACGTTTTCGGACAGGGCACAGATACGCAGTATTTT. The encoded protein is CASSYVFGQGTDTQYF.

The chain uses TRBV28 and TRBJ2-7, with D uncertain. The CDR3 totals 12 residues. Trimming pared 6 bases from V and 3 bases from J, leaving 9 bases between. Germline loops: CDR1 MDHEN, CDR2 SYDVKM. In DNA form, the CDR3 reads TGTGCCAGCAGCCCGTATTTCTACGAGCAGTACTTC. Its protein product is CASSPYFYEQYF.

This sequence joins TRBV7-3 and TRBJ2-5, with a possible D match to TRBD1 (5 bases). CDR1 and CDR2 (germline): SGHTA, FQGTGA. The ends were cut back, 3 bases at V and 5 bases at J, with 10 bases in the middle. The CDR3 covers 13 residues. The CDR3 loop reads CASSFGRAETQYF. The CDR3 nucleotides read TGTGCCAGCAGCTTTGGCAGGGCGGAGACCCAGTACTTC.

The chain joins TRBV5-1 to TRBJ2-1; no firm D call. The CDR3 loop spans 12 amino acids. CDR1 and CDR2 (germline): SGHRS, YFSETQ. With 0 bases removed from V and 8 bases from J, the gap between germline ends came to 6 bases. The CDR3 DNA follows: TGCGCCAGCAGCTTGGTGTCCGATGAGCAGTTCTTC. Translated, it gives CASSLVSDEQFF.

V and J are TRBV5-4 and TRBJ2-2; 12 nucleotides agree with TRBD2. The length of the CDR3 is 16 residues. The V segment lost 3 bases and the J segment 4 bases; nucleotides outside the gene matches: 4. The germline V gene encodes CDR1 SGHNT and CDR2 YYREEE (reference sequence). The CDR3 is CASSSGTSGRTGELFF. For the CDR3, the DNA is TGTGCCAGCAGCTCCGGGACTAGCGGGCGCACCGGGGAGCTGTTTTTT.

This sequence joins TRBV7-3 and TRBJ2-7; 10 bases are shared with TRBD1. The CDR3 covers 16 residues. V was pared by 5 bases and J by 4 bases, with 11 bases of the junction left unmatched. Germline V gene data show CDR1 as SGHTA and CDR2 as FQGTGA. The CDR3 reads CASSVRETGGNYEQYF. The CDR3 DNA follows: TGTGCCAGCAGCGTAAGGGAGACAGGGGGCAATTACGAGCAGTACTTC. Full variable domain (missing parts from reference TRBV7-3 and TRBJ2-7): GAGVSQTPSNKVTEKGKYVELRCDPISGHTALYWYRQSLGQGPEFLIYFQGTGAADDSGLPNDRFFAVRPEGSVSTLKIQRTERGDSAVYLCASSVRETGGNYEQYFGPGTRLTVT.

V usage is TRBV28 and J usage is TRBJ1-5; D possibly corresponds to TRBD1 (6 bases). This CDR3 spans 12 amino acids. Trimming removed 6 bases from V and 7 bases from J, with 10 bases in between. Germline V CDR1 and CDR2: MDHEN, SYDVKM. This chain's CDR3 is CASSQGGQPQHF. In nucleotides, the CDR3 is TGTGCCAGCAGCCAAGGGGGACAGCCCCAGCATTTT.

V is TRBV7-3 and J is TRBJ2-1; no definite D call. The germline CDR1 and CDR2 sequences are SGHTA and FQGTGA. This CDR3 comprises 14 residues. Between the trimmed V and J ends, which lost 5 bases and 8 bases, there was a span of 16 bases. CDR3 loop: CASSPFVGTHEQFF. The CDR3, as DNA: TGTGCCAGCAGCCCCTTCGTAGGCACTCATGAGCAGTTCTTC.

This sequence joins TRBV28 and TRBJ2-1, with D possibly TRBD1 on 5 matching bases. This CDR3 contains 19 residues. Germline-derived CDR1 and CDR2 are MDHEN and SYDVKM. Trimming shortened V by 2 bases and J by 1 base, and 21 bases separated the two germline ends. The CDR3: CASSLPRQATGPSYNEQFF. CDR3 in DNA: TGTGCCAGCAGTTTACCTCGCCAGGCCACAGGACCTTCCTACAATGAGCAGTTCTTC.

The genes are TRBV18 and TRBJ1-3, with D unclear. The CDR3 consists of 14 residues. The germline V and J ends were trimmed by 2 bases and 0 bases, with 5 bases remaining between them. The germline V gene encodes CDR1 KGHSH and CDR2 LQKENI. CDR3 sequence (DNA): TGTGCCAGCTCACCAGACATCTCTGGAAACACCATATATTTT. Translating gives CASSPDISGNTIYF. Full variable domain (remainder filled in from reference TRBV18 and TRBJ1-3): NAGVMQNPRHLVRRRGQEARLRCSPMKGHSHVYWYRQLPEEGLKFMVYLQKENIIDESGMPKERFSAEFPKEGPSILRIQQVVRGDSAAYFCASSPDISGNTIYFGEGSWLTVV.

This clone has just a few counts. The chain employs TRBV7-6 and TRBJ2-1, with D possibly matching TRBD1 (5 bases). In germline, CDR1 is SGHVS, CDR2 FNYEAQ. The CDR3 totals 16 residues. Trimming took 5 bases from V and 4 from J, leaving 18 bases between them. DNA for the CDR3: TGTGCCAGCAGCGCCGCGGACGTGACAGTATACAATGAGCAGTTCTTC. Its protein is CASSAADVTVYNEQFF.

The chain couples TRBV18 to TRBJ2-1, with a tentative D call TRBD2 (8 bases). The CDR3 runs to 18 residues. Germline CDR1 KGHSH, CDR2 LQKENI. Deletions cut 4 bases from V and 8 bases from J, with 27 bases between. CDR3: CASSHTDRASGRGHEQFF. CDR3 DNA sequence: TGTGCCAGCTCACACACTGACAGGGCCAGCGGGAGAGGGCATGAGCAGTTCTTC.

The gene calls are TRBV27 and TRBJ2-3, with TRBD2 matching 7 bases. The germline V gene encodes CDR1 MNHEY and CDR2 SMNVEV (reference sequence). The CDR3 contains 15 residues. The junction had 7 bases not matched to a gene; V was cut back by 2 bases and J by 5 bases. In DNA, the CDR3 is TGTGCCAGCAGTTTAGGGGGAGGGTATGGAGATACGCAGTATTTT. Its translation: CASSLGGGYGDTQYF.

V gene TRBV2 combines with J gene TRBJ2-3; TRBD2 agrees at 9 bases. CDR3 length: 15 amino acids. V lost 8 bases to trimming and J lost 4 bases; unmatched junction nucleotides: 10. Germline V gives CDR1 SNHLY, CDR2 FYNNEI. The CDR3 is CASGDSGSFPDTQYF. Here the CDR3 DNA reads TGTGCCAGCGGAGATAGCGGGAGTTTCCCAGATACGCAGTATTTT.

V and J are TRBV5-4 and TRBJ2-4; the D is unclear. Trimming shortened V by 1 base and J by 5 bases, and 13 bases separated the two germline ends. Germline loops: CDR1 SGHNT, CDR2 YYREEE (reference sequence). CDR3 size: 15 residues. The CDR3 is CASSLNAVGQNIQYF. CDR3 coding DNA: TGTGCCAGCAGCTTGAATGCCGTCGGACAAAACATTCAGTACTTC.

The chain couples TRBV5-1 to TRBJ1-3, with D hard to call. The CDR3 is made up of 14 amino acids. The V and J ends lost 0 bases and 1 base respectively, with 5 bases between them. Germline V gene sequence: CDR1 SGHRS, CDR2 YFSETQ. CDR3 sequence reads: CASSLGASGNTIYF. CDR3 bases: TGCGCCAGCAGCTTGGGGGCATCTGGAAACACCATATATTTT.

The chain joins TRBV10-3 to TRBJ2-3; 10 bases are a match to TRBD2. This CDR3 spans 13 amino acids. The ends lost 8 bases at V and 3 bases at J; junction bases unmatched: 2. Germline CDR1 ENHRY, CDR2 SYGVKD. DNA for the CDR3: TGTGCCATCGGACTAGCGGCGACAGATACGCAGTATTTT. Protein: CAIGLAATDTQYF.

The V call is TRBV4-1, the J call TRBJ1-5, with D possibly matching TRBD1 (6 bases). The CDR3 consists of 15 residues. Trimming stripped 2 bases from V and 4 bases from J, with 12 bases between. Germline V gene sequence: CDR1 MGHRA, CDR2 YSYEKL. The CDR3 region is CASSQLQGLNQPQHF. In DNA form, the CDR3 reads TGCGCCAGCAGCCAATTACAGGGTTTAAATCAGCCCCAGCATTTT.

The rearrangement uses TRBV9 and TRBJ1-4; the match to TRBD1 covers 7 bases. From germline, CDR1 is SGDLS and CDR2 YYNGEE. This CDR3 spans 15 amino acids. The J segment lost 5 bases and the V segment lost 0 bases, leaving 4 bases of the junction unmatched. CDR3 amino acids: CASSVEGARNEKLFF. In nucleotides, the CDR3 is TGTGCCAGCAGCGTAGAGGGGGCGCGGAATGAAAAACTGTTTTTT.

V and J are TRBV4-1 and TRBJ2-7, with 8 bases lining up with TRBD1. J lost 5 bases, V lost 0 bases, and 12 bases had no gene match. The germline V gene has CDR1 MGHRA and CDR2 YSYEKL. The CDR3 consists of 17 residues. CDR3 nucleotides: TGCGCCAGCAGCCAAGAAGAAGGCCCCGACAGGGGAAACGAGCAGTACTTC. Translated: CASSQEEGPDRGNEQYF.

V and J are TRBV7-9 and TRBJ1-4; TRBD1 might be the D (6 bases). Germline loops: CDR1 SEHNR, CDR2 FQNEAQ (reference sequence). Trimming took 5 bases from V and 8 from J, leaving 15 bases between them. There are 14 residues in the CDR3. The CDR3 here is CASSTQGRGEKLFF. CDR3 nucleotides: TGTGCCAGCAGCACCCAGGGGAGAGGAGAAAAACTGTTTTTT.

This rearrangement joins TRBV14 to TRBJ1-3, with D maybe TRBD1 (5 bases). V was clipped by 0 bases and J by 0 bases, with 12 bases between them. Looked up from germline, CDR1 is SGHDN and CDR2 is FVKESK. The CDR3 has 17 residues. The CDR3 region has the DNA TGTGCCAGCAGCCAAGACTCAGGGTTCCTCTCTGGAAACACCATATATTTT. It yields the protein CASSQDSGFLSGNTIYF.

The CDR3 spells CASKGGQRWHNEQFF. CDR3 nucleotides: TGTGCCAGCAAGGGGGGACAGAGGTGGCACAATGAGCAGTTCTTC. The V gene is TRBV27, the J gene TRBJ2-1, with D maybe TRBD1 (7 bases). V was trimmed by 7 bases and J by 5 bases, leaving 18 bases between them. Germline V lookup: CDR1 MNHEY, CDR2 SMNVEV (reference sequence). The CDR3 sequence is 15 residues long.